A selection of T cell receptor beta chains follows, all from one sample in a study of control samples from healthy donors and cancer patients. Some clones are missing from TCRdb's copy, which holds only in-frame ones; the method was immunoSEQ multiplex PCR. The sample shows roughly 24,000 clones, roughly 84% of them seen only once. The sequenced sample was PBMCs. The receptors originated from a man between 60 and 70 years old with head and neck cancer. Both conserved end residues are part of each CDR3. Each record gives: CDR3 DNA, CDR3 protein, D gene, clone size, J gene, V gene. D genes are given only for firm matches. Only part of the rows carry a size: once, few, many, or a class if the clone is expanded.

CDR3 DNA: TGTGCCAGCAGCCTCAGCTGGGCAACTAATGAAAAACTGTTTTTT
CDR3 protein: CASSLSWATNEKLFF
D gene: -
clone size: few
J gene: TRBJ1-4
V gene: TRBV5-5

CDR3 DNA: TGTGCCAGCAGCTTCGGGATCCTCTACGAGCAGTACTTC
CDR3 protein: CASSFGILYEQYF
D gene: -
clone size: -
J gene: TRBJ2-7
V gene: TRBV7-2

CDR3 DNA: TGTGCCAGCTCACTACTAGCGACAGACGGAAACACCATATATTTT
CDR3 protein: CASSLLATDGNTIYF
D gene: -
clone size: -
J gene: TRBJ1-3
V gene: TRBV18

CDR3 DNA: TGTGCCAGCAGCCCGGGACAGCGGGCGGGTACTGAAGCTTTCTTT
CDR3 protein: CASSPGQRAGTEAFF
D gene: TRBD1
clone size: once
J gene: TRBJ1-1
V gene: TRBV5-4

CDR3 DNA: TGTGCCAGCAGCTTGTCGGGCGGACTTATGAACACTGAAGCTTTCTTT
CDR3 protein: CASSLSGGLMNTEAFF
D gene: -
clone size: -
J gene: TRBJ1-1
V gene: TRBV5-4

CDR3 DNA: TGCAGCGTTGAAGATGGCGTTTCTGGGGACTATGGCTACACCTTC
CDR3 protein: CSVEDGVSGDYGYTF
D gene: -
clone size: once
J gene: TRBJ1-2
V gene: TRBV29-1

CDR3 DNA: TGCAGTGCCAGGACCTCGTCTCTTCAGTACTTC
CDR3 protein: CSARTSSLQYF
D gene: -
clone size: once
J gene: TRBJ2-4
V gene: TRBV20-1

CDR3 DNA: TGTGCCAGCAGCTCGTACCGTGGCACTGAAGCTTTCTTT
CDR3 protein: CASSSYRGTEAFF
D gene: -
clone size: -
J gene: TRBJ1-1
V gene: TRBV13

CDR3 DNA: TGTGCCAGCAGTGCGAGGAAGAGGATAAAGGACACTGAAGCTTTCTTT
CDR3 protein: CASSARKRIKDTEAFF
D gene: -
clone size: -
J gene: TRBJ1-1
V gene: TRBV6-1

CDR3 DNA: TGTGCCAGCAGCTTCTCTAGCGGTGCCTACGAGCAGTACTTC
CDR3 protein: CASSFSSGAYEQYF
D gene: TRBD2
clone size: -
J gene: TRBJ2-7
V gene: TRBV5-4

CDR3 DNA: TGTGCCAGCAGTGAAGGAACAGGGGGGTCTAGAGGCTACACCTTC
CDR3 protein: CASSEGTGGSRGYTF
D gene: TRBD1
clone size: -
J gene: TRBJ1-2
V gene: TRBV6-1

CDR3 DNA: TGCGCCAGCAGCCCGCCCGGACAGCCACGGCAGTTCTTC
CDR3 protein: CASSPPGQPRQFF
D gene: -
clone size: -
J gene: TRBJ2-1
V gene: TRBV5-1

CDR3 DNA: TGTGCCAGCAGCTTGGGGACGGGAGAAAACATTCAGTACTTC
CDR3 protein: CASSLGTGENIQYF
D gene: -
clone size: -
J gene: TRBJ2-4
V gene: TRBV7-9

CDR3 DNA: TGTGCCAGCAGCTTGGAGGCCGAGAGGTCACCCCTCCACTTT
CDR3 protein: CASSLEAERSPLHF
D gene: -
clone size: -
J gene: TRBJ1-6
V gene: TRBV5-5

CDR3 DNA: TGTGCCAGCAGCTTAATAGGGACTAGCGGTTACGAGCAGTACTTC
CDR3 protein: CASSLIGTSGYEQYF
D gene: TRBD2
clone size: -
J gene: TRBJ2-7
V gene: TRBV7-2

CDR3 DNA: TGTGCCAGCAGCCGCGGGTGGAGCTCCTACAATGAGCAGTTCTTC
CDR3 protein: CASSRGWSSYNEQFF
D gene: -
clone size: -
J gene: TRBJ2-1
V gene: TRBV7-9

CDR3 DNA: TGTGCCAGCAGCCCGACAGGGATGAAGGCCGGGGAGCTGTTTTTT
CDR3 protein: CASSPTGMKAGELFF
D gene: TRBD1
clone size: -
J gene: TRBJ2-2
V gene: TRBV11-2

CDR3 DNA: TGCAGTGCTAGTCTGGCTAGCGGGCTCGAGGGTGAGCAGTTCTTC
CDR3 protein: CSASLASGLEGEQFF
D gene: TRBD2
clone size: -
J gene: TRBJ2-1
V gene: TRBV20-1

CDR3 DNA: TGTGCCAGCAGCCCCCGCAGGACAGGAGGAAAACTGTTTTTT
CDR3 protein: CASSPRRTGGKLFF
D gene: TRBD1
clone size: -
J gene: TRBJ1-4
V gene: TRBV7-9

CDR3 DNA: TGTGCCAGCAGCCCCCGACCCGGGACAGGTCTGGGGTATGGCTACACCTTC
CDR3 protein: CASSPRPGTGLGYGYTF
D gene: TRBD1
clone size: -
J gene: TRBJ1-2
V gene: TRBV7-2

CDR3 DNA: TGTGCCATCAGTGGATATAGCAATCAGCCCCAGCATTTT
CDR3 protein: CAISGYSNQPQHF
D gene: -
clone size: few
J gene: TRBJ1-5
V gene: TRBV10-3

CDR3 DNA: TGTGCCAGCAGTTTTTACGGGATTTCCGACGAGCAGTACTTC
CDR3 protein: CASSFYGISDEQYF
D gene: -
clone size: -
J gene: TRBJ2-7
V gene: TRBV27

CDR3 DNA: TGTGCCAGCAGCGGGACACGAGAACTGTTTTTT
CDR3 protein: CASSGTRELFF
D gene: -
clone size: -
J gene: TRBJ1-4
V gene: TRBV28

CDR3 DNA: TGTGGGGTGAGGGGGGACACTGAAGCTTTCTTT
CDR3 protein: CGVRGDTEAFF
D gene: -
clone size: -
J gene: TRBJ1-1
V gene: TRBV28

CDR3 DNA: TGTGCCACCAGCAGGACTAGCGGGGTAACAGATACGCAGTATTTT
CDR3 protein: CATSRTSGVTDTQYF
D gene: TRBD2
clone size: -
J gene: TRBJ2-3
V gene: TRBV15

CDR3 DNA: TGTGCCAGCAGCGCTTCGGGGCTGGATACGCAGTATTTT
CDR3 protein: CASSASGLDTQYF
D gene: -
clone size: once
J gene: TRBJ2-3
V gene: TRBV11-3

CDR3 DNA: TGTGCCAGCAACAAAGGGAATACGGGAAACACCATATATTTT
CDR3 protein: CASNKGNTGNTIYF
D gene: -
clone size: -
J gene: TRBJ1-3
V gene: TRBV6-5

CDR3 DNA: TGCAGTGCTAGACCTTTGGAGAACACCTTC
CDR3 protein: CSARPLENTF
D gene: -
clone size: -
J gene: TRBJ1-2
V gene: TRBV20-1

CDR3 DNA: TGTGCCAGTAGTATAGGTGGCAGTCAACAAGAGACCCAGTACTTC
CDR3 protein: CASSIGGSQQETQYF
D gene: -
clone size: -
J gene: TRBJ2-5
V gene: TRBV19

CDR3 DNA: TGCAGCGTTGAGGCGGGAGAGTCCTACAATGAGCAGTTCTTC
CDR3 protein: CSVEAGESYNEQFF
D gene: TRBD2
clone size: once
J gene: TRBJ2-1
V gene: TRBV29-1

CDR3 DNA: TGTGCCAGCAGTTTGGAATACAATGAGCAGTTCTTC
CDR3 protein: CASSLEYNEQFF
D gene: -
clone size: -
J gene: TRBJ2-1
V gene: TRBV28

CDR3 DNA: TGTGCCACCAGTTCGTCAGGGGGCGGGGAGACCCAGTACTTC
CDR3 protein: CATSSSGGGETQYF
D gene: TRBD1
clone size: -
J gene: TRBJ2-5
V gene: TRBV24-1

CDR3 DNA: TGTGCCAGCAGCCCAGTGGGGGGCGAGGGCACTGAAGCTTTCTTT
CDR3 protein: CASSPVGGEGTEAFF
D gene: -
clone size: -
J gene: TRBJ1-1
V gene: TRBV7-9

CDR3 DNA: TGTGCCAGCTCCCCTAGGGGGGTGAGGTCACCCCTCCACTTT
CDR3 protein: CASSPRGVRSPLHF
D gene: -
clone size: -
J gene: TRBJ1-6
V gene: TRBV3-1/TRBV3-2

CDR3 DNA: TGTGCCAGCGTACAGGGGGGCTCCTACGAGCAGTACTTC
CDR3 protein: CASVQGGSYEQYF
D gene: TRBD1
clone size: once
J gene: TRBJ2-7
V gene: TRBV6-5

CDR3 DNA: TGTGCCAGCAGCCCCCAATCGGGACAGCTGGAAAAACTGTTTTTT
CDR3 protein: CASSPQSGQLEKLFF
D gene: TRBD1
clone size: -
J gene: TRBJ1-4
V gene: TRBV7-2

CDR3 DNA: TGTGCCAGTTCCCTCCTTCCCTACGAGCAGTACTTC
CDR3 protein: CASSLLPYEQYF
D gene: -
clone size: once
J gene: TRBJ2-7
V gene: TRBV3-1/TRBV3-2

CDR3 DNA: TGTGCCAGCAGCCCCCCGACTGGGCGGGGGGGCTATGAGCAGTTCTTC
CDR3 protein: CASSPPTGRGGYEQFF
D gene: TRBD2
clone size: -
J gene: TRBJ2-1
V gene: TRBV7-2

CDR3 DNA: TGCGCCAGCAGCGCCCTCTACAGGGGGGGGTACAATGAGCAGTTCTTC
CDR3 protein: CASSALYRGGYNEQFF
D gene: -
clone size: -
J gene: TRBJ2-1
V gene: TRBV4-3

CDR3 DNA: TGTGCCAGCAGTCGCAATCTCCCGGGACAGGGTCCCACCGGGGAGCTGTTTTTT
CDR3 protein: CASSRNLPGQGPTGELFF
D gene: TRBD1
clone size: -
J gene: TRBJ2-2
V gene: TRBV2

CDR3 DNA: TGTGCCTGGAGTAGTAAGCGGAGCTCCTACGAGCAGTACTTC
CDR3 protein: CAWSSKRSSYEQYF
D gene: -
clone size: -
J gene: TRBJ2-7
V gene: TRBV30

CDR3 DNA: TGTGCCAGCTCGTCGGGGGCCAACCAAGAGACCCAGTACTTC
CDR3 protein: CASSSGANQETQYF
D gene: -
clone size: once
J gene: TRBJ2-5
V gene: TRBV18

CDR3 DNA: TGTGCCAGTAAAAGTGAGACGGGGCTGGAGACCCAGTACTTC
CDR3 protein: CASKSETGLETQYF
D gene: -
clone size: -
J gene: TRBJ2-5
V gene: TRBV19